These 26 T cell receptor beta chains originate from one sample sequenced in a study of early T cells in non-severe SARS-CoV-2 infection. TCRdb recomputed calls from the 5' RACE reads with MiXCR, one row per CDR3 protein. The repertoire has some 48,000 distinct CDR3 sequences, roughly 7.7% of them found once; the top ten carry roughly 5.9%. The sequencing input was whole blood. Receptor source: an adult who was a healthcare worker with PCR-confirmed SARS-CoV-2 infection or an uninfected control (not recorded which).

This clonotype has a count of ten or more. The rearrangement links TRBV28 to TRBJ1-1, with 8 positions matching TRBD1. Germline loops: CDR1 MDHEN, CDR2 SYDVKM. Unmatched junction bases numbered 8, after V lost 6 bases and J lost 5 bases. The CDR3 length is 14 residues. CDR3 nucleotide sequence: TGTGCCAGCAGGAATCAGGGGGCTCGAACTGAAGCTTTCTTT. As protein: CASRNQGARTEAFF. Based on the CDR3 plus reference TRBV28 and TRBJ1-1, the full variable domain is DVKVTQSSRYLVKRTGEKVFLECVQDMDHENMFWYRQDPGLGLRLIYFSYDVKMKEKGDIPEGYSVSREKKERFSLILESASTNQTSMYLCASRNQGARTEAFFGQGTRLTVV.

This clonotype was observed many times. The chain has TRBV10-3 and TRBJ2-3, with 7 bases matching TRBD2. The V and J ends lost 8 bases and 1 base, in that order; junction bases with no gene match: 3. CDR3 size: 13 residues. In germline, CDR1 is ENHRY, CDR2 SYGVKD. CDR3 protein: CAIGAGGTDTQYF. The DNA of the CDR3 is TGTGCCATCGGGGCGGGGGGCACAGATACGCAGTATTTT.

This clonotype was seen many times. The rearrangement joins TRBV3-1 to TRBJ1-2, with TRBD1 identical over 8 bases. CDR1 is LGHDT and CDR2 is YNNKEL in the germline V gene (reference sequence). The CDR3 runs 14 residues. Trimming took 4 bases from V and 4 from J; bases not matched to a gene: 5. CDR3 region: CASSPRDRSYGYTF. CDR3 sequence (DNA): TGTGCCAGCAGCCCACGGGACAGGAGCTATGGCTACACCTTC. Combining the CDR3 with reference TRBV3-1 and TRBJ1-2 gives the whole variable domain DTAVSQTPKYLVTQMGNDKSIKCEQNLGHDTMYWYKQDSKKFLKIMFSYNNKELIINETVPNRFSPKSPDKAHLNLHINSLELGDSAVYFCASSPRDRSYGYTFGSGTRLTVV.

This clonotype was recorded at least ten times. This chain links TRBV11-3 with TRBJ2-1; a possible D gene is TRBD1 (6 bases). There are 14 residues in the CDR3. V was clipped by 5 bases and J by 7 bases, with 15 bases between them. In germline, CDR1 is SGHNT, CDR2 YENEEA. The CDR3 protein is CASSLIQGSNEQFF. DNA of the CDR3: TGTGCCAGCAGCCTAATACAGGGTTCGAATGAGCAGTTCTTC.

This clonotype has at least ten counts. The chain is built from TRBV12-3 or TRBV12-4 and TRBJ1-1; 8 bases fit TRBD1. This CDR3 is 14 amino acids long. Trimming removed 7 bases from V and 4 bases from J; junction bases left unmatched: 8. The CDR3 region is CASTPGQARTEAFF. The CDR3 DNA reads TGTGCCAGCACTCCGGGACAGGCTCGCACTGAAGCTTTCTTT.

This clonotype came up many times. V and J are TRBV9 and TRBJ2-3; 8 bases map to TRBD2. V gave up 4 bases and J gave up 11 bases; unmatched junction bases: 15. Looked up from germline, CDR1 is SGDLS and CDR2 is YYNGEE. The CDR3 extends over 15 amino acids. The CDR3 is CASSPQGGGIVVQYF. CDR3 nucleotides: TGTGCCAGCAGCCCCCAGGGCGGGGGGATAGTAGTGCAGTATTTT.

This chain links TRBV28 with TRBJ2-3; D unclear. The CDR3 is 16 residues long. V was pared by 0 bases and J by 1 base, with 11 bases between. Germline V gene data show CDR1 as MDHEN and CDR2 as SYDVKM. The DNA of the CDR3 is TGTGCCAGCAGTTTATGGGGGTTCGGCGGCACAGATACGCAGTATTTT. This codes for CASSLWGFGGTDTQYF.

This clonotype was picked up many times. This chain links TRBV12-3 or TRBV12-4 with TRBJ2-7, with D perhaps assigned TRBD1 or TRBD2 (5 bases each). The CDR3 loop spans 14 amino acids. With 1 base removed from V and 4 bases from J, the gap between germline ends came to 11 bases. As DNA, the CDR3 is TGTGCCAGCAGTTTAGTAGGGACGGAGTACGAGCAGTACTTC. Translation gives CASSLVGTEYEQYF.

The J gene is TRBJ2-7, the V gene TRBV18; TRBD1 agrees at 9 bases. Unmatched junction bases numbered 6, after V lost 1 base and J lost 2 bases. The CDR3 sequence is 16 residues long. Germline V gives CDR1 KGHSH, CDR2 LQKENI. CDR3 DNA: TGTGCCAGCTCACCACTAGGACAGGGGAACACCTACGAGCAGTACTTC. It yields the protein CASSPLGQGNTYEQYF.

This clonotype was counted at least ten times. The chain uses TRBV5-1 and TRBJ1-2; TRBD1 is a possible D gene (6 bases). Germline V CDR1 and CDR2: SGHRS, YFSETQ. The CDR3 is made up of 17 amino acids. V dropped 0 bases and J dropped 3 bases, with 18 bases sitting between them. The DNA of the CDR3 is TGCGCCAGCAGCTTGGAGACAGGCCAAGGGTTATACTATGGCTACACCTTC. This translates into CASSLETGQGLYYGYTF.

In its sample, this clonotype was seen many times. V and J are TRBV18 and TRBJ1-4; D gene ambiguous. CDR3 length equals 16 residues. Germline V gives CDR1 KGHSH, CDR2 LQKENI. The ends were cut back, 3 bases at V and 5 bases at J, with 16 bases in the middle. The CDR3 loop is CASSPGSYGLNEKLFF. The CDR3 DNA follows: TGTGCCAGCTCACCTGGGAGTTATGGACTCAATGAAAAACTGTTTTTT.

The J gene is TRBJ2-3, the V gene TRBV7-9; 11 positions match TRBD2. Per germline, CDR1 SEHNR and CDR2 FQNEAQ (reference sequence). The CDR3 loop spans 17 amino acids. The V segment lost 5 bases and the J segment 0 bases; nucleotides outside the gene matches: 7. Here the CDR3 reads CASSPSRLAGSTDTQYF. CDR3 DNA: TGTGCCAGCAGCCCCTCACGACTAGCGGGGAGCACAGATACGCAGTATTTT.

Details on this clonotype: A read error may be the cause here, since a much bigger clone is one base away. The rearrangement joins TRBV12-3 or TRBV12-4 to TRBJ2-3; D remains ambiguous. CDR3 size: 14 residues. Between the trimmed V and J ends, which lost 8 bases and 1 base, there was a span of 13 bases. The CDR3, as DNA: TGTGCCAGCGTAAATCAGTTAGGCACAGATACGCAGTATTTT. This sequence encodes CASVNQLGTDTQYF.

In its sample, this clonotype was seen many times. As DNA, the CDR3 is TGTGCCAGCAGCCGGGGGGCGACAGCTGGCTACACCTTC. It is translated as CASSRGATAGYTF. The V and J genes are TRBV3-1 and TRBJ1-2; maybe TRBD1 (6 bases). V was shortened by 4 bases and J by 7 bases, with 13 bases between the two germline ends. Germline assignment: CDR1 LGHDT and CDR2 YNNKEL (reference sequence). The CDR3 contains 13 residues.

This clonotype was observed a handful of times. The genes are TRBV27 and TRBJ1-5; D perhaps matches TRBD1 (5 bases). The CDR3 is 13 amino acids. V lost 4 bases, J lost 3 bases, and 7 bases lay in between. The germline CDR1 and CDR2 sequences are MNHEY and SMNVEV (reference sequence). The CDR3 here is CASSSRANQPQHF. CDR3 in DNA: TGTGCCAGCAGTTCCAGGGCCAATCAGCCCCAGCATTTT.

This clonotype showed up just a few times. J is TRBJ2-1 and V is TRBV2; D gene uncertain. This CDR3 is built from 13 residues. The V gene's germline CDR1 is SNHLY and CDR2 FYNNEI. Trimming shortened V by 1 base and J by 7 bases, and 8 bases separated the two germline ends. CDR3 sequence reads: CASSEGGWNEQFF. CDR3 bases: TGTGCCAGCAGTGAAGGGGGTTGGAATGAGCAGTTCTTC.

This clonotype was seen only a few times. The V gene is TRBV3-1, the J gene TRBJ2-2; 10 bases are shared with TRBD2. Germline CDR1 LGHDT, CDR2 YNNKEL (reference sequence). Unmatched junction bases numbered 11, after V lost 0 bases and J lost 4 bases. The CDR3 has 19 residues. CDR3 amino acids: CASSQDTRVAGGSTGELFF. For the CDR3, the DNA is TGTGCCAGCAGCCAAGATACGAGAGTAGCGGGAGGCAGCACCGGGGAGCTGTTTTTT.

This clonotype appeared many times. V usage is TRBV28 and J usage is TRBJ1-1; D might be TRBD1 (6 bases). Germline CDR1 and CDR2: MDHEN and SYDVKM. Trimming left V 5 bases short and J 3 bases short, with 16 bases between. CDR3 size: 15 residues. DNA for the CDR3: TGTGCCAGCAGTCTCTCGGCCGGGGGGCACACTGAAGCTTTCTTT. Translated, it gives CASSLSAGGHTEAFF.

This clonotype came up many times. The chain joins TRBV20-1 to TRBJ1-1; 7 bases are shared with TRBD1. The length of the CDR3 is 13 residues. Germline V gene sequence: CDR1 DFQATT, CDR2 SNEGSKA (reference sequence). V shed 7 bases and J 1 base; nucleotides not matched to a gene: 6. The CDR3 DNA sequence: TGCAGTGTATTGACAGGGAGGAACACTGAAGCTTTCTTT. This codes for CSVLTGRNTEAFF.

This clonotype was seen ten or more times. One end of the junction varies from germline; a read error may be responsible. The chain is built from TRBV2 and TRBJ1-5, with 8 bases aligning to TRBD1. Germline CDR1 is SNHLY and CDR2 is FYNNEI. CDR3 length: 14 residues. This chain's CDR3 is CASCEGQDNQPQHF. CDR3 coding DNA: TGTGCCAGCTGTGAGGGACAGGACAATCAGCCCCAGCATTTT.

This clonotype was seen more than once but under ten times. The rearrangement joins TRBV18 to TRBJ1-2, with TRBD1 identical over 7 bases. The CDR3 has 17 residues. Trimming cost V 6 bases and J 2 bases; bases outside gene matches: 15. Per germline, CDR1 KGHSH and CDR2 LQKENI. Here the CDR3 DNA reads TGTGCCAGCTCGACTAACTCGGGACAGACCTTAAACTATGGCTACACCTTC. This sequence encodes CASSTNSGQTLNYGYTF.

Ten or more counts support this clonotype. The chain has TRBV2 and TRBJ2-1; D perhaps matches TRBD2 (5 bases). This CDR3 is built from 15 residues. Trimming left V 6 bases short and J 0 bases short, with 12 bases between. Germline values: CDR1 SNHLY, CDR2 FYNNEI. Here the CDR3 DNA reads TGTGCCAGCAGCTCCACTAGAAACTCCTACAATGAGCAGTTCTTC. Its translation: CASSSTRNSYNEQFF.

This clonotype has just a few counts. This sequence joins TRBV6-1 and TRBJ2-7; 9 nucleotides line up with TRBD1. CDR1 MNHNS and CDR2 SASEGT come from the germline V gene. The CDR3 sequence is 15 residues long. J lost 2 bases, V lost 5 bases, and 7 bases had no gene match. The CDR3 bases are TGTGCCAGCAGTAGCCCGGGACAGGGCCCCTACGAGCAGTACTTC. Its protein product is CASSSPGQGPYEQYF.

The table lists this clonotype with many counts. This chain uses TRBV7-2 with TRBJ1-6; D not resolved. The CDR3 consists of 15 residues. Germline values: CDR1 SGHTA, CDR2 FQGNSA. With 0 bases removed from V and 4 bases from J, the gap between germline ends came to 7 bases. CDR3 nucleotides: TGTGCCAGCAGCTTAGCAGGAATTTATAATTCACCCCTCCACTTT. It yields the protein CASSLAGIYNSPLHF.

This sequence joins TRBV5-6 and TRBJ2-3; D ambiguous. This CDR3 comprises 14 residues. V lost 1 base and J lost 1, with 7 bases in between. From germline, CDR1 is SGHDT and CDR2 YYEEEE. CDR3 sequence: CASSLKEGTDTQYF. CDR3 bases: TGTGCCAGCAGCTTGAAAGAAGGCACAGATACGCAGTATTTT.

This clonotype appeared many times. This rearrangement joins TRBV9 to TRBJ2-1; 7 bases are a match to TRBD2. This CDR3 is built from 18 residues. Per germline, CDR1 SGDLS and CDR2 YYNGEE. J gave up 0 bases and V 4 bases, and 13 bases lay outside the gene matches. CDR3 amino acids: CASSPGRRAGSSYNEQFF. The CDR3 bases are TGTGCCAGCAGCCCTGGTCGTCGAGCGGGGAGCTCCTACAATGAGCAGTTCTTC.